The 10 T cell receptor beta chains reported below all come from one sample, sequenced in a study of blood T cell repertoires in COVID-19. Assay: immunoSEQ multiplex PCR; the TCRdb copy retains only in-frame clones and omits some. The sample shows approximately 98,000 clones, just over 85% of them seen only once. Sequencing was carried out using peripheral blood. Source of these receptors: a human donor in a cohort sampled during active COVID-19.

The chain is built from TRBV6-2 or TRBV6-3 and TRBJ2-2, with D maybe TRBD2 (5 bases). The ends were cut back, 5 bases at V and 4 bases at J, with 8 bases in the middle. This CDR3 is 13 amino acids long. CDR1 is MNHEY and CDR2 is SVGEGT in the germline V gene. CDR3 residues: CASSPGSTGELFF. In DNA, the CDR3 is TGTGCCAGCAGTCCGGGGTCCACCGGGGAGCTGTTTTTT.

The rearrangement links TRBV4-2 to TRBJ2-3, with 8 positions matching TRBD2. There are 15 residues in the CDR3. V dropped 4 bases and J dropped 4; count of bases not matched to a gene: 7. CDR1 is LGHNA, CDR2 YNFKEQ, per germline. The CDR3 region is CASSPGGAGADTQYF. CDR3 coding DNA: TGTGCCAGCAGCCCCGGGGGGGCCGGAGCAGATACGCAGTATTTT.

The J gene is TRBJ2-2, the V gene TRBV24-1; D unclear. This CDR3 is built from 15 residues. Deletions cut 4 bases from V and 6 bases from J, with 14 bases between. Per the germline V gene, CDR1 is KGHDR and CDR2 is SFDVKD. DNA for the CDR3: TGTGCCACCAGTGACCCCCAGTGGGCCCCCGGGGAGCTGTTTTTT. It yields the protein CATSDPQWAPGELFF.

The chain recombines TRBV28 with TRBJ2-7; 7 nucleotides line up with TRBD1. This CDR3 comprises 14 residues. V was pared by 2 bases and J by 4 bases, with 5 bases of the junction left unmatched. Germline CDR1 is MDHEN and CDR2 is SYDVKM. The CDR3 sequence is CASSLPTGLYEQYF. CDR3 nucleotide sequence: TGTGCCAGCAGTTTACCGACAGGGTTGTACGAGCAGTACTTC.

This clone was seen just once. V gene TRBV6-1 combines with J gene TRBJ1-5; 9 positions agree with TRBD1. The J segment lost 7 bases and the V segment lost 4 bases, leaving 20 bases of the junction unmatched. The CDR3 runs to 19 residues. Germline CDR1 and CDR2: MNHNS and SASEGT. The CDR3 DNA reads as TGTGCCAGCAGTGGCACGACCGGGACAGGGTCGGGAGCGGTGCAGCCCCAGCATTTT. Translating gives CASSGTTGTGSGAVQPQHF.

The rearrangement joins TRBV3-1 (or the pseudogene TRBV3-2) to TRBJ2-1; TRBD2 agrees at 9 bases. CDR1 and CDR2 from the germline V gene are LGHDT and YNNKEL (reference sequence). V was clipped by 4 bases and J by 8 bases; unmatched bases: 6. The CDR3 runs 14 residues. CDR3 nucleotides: TGTGCCAGCAGCCTAGCGGGAGCAGAGCATGAGCAGTTCTTC. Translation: CASSLAGAEHEQFF.

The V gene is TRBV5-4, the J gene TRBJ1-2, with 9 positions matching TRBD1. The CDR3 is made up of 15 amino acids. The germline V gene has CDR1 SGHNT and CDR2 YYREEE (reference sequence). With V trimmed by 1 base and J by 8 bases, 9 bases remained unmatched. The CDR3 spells CASSLPLNRGRGYTF. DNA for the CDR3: TGTGCCAGCAGCTTGCCGCTAAACAGGGGGCGAGGCTACACCTTC.

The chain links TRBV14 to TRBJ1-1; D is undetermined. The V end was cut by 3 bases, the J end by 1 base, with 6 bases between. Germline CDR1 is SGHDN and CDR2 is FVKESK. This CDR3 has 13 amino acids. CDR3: CASSHNRNTEAFF. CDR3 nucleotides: TGTGCCAGCAGCCACAACAGGAACACTGAAGCTTTCTTT.

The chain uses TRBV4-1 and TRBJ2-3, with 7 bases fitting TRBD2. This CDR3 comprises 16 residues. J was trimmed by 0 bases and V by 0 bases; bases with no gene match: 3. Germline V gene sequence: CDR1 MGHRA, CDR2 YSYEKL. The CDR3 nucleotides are TGCGCCAGCAGCCAAGAAGCGGGGTTAAGCACAGATACGCAGTATTTT. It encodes CASSQEAGLSTDTQYF.

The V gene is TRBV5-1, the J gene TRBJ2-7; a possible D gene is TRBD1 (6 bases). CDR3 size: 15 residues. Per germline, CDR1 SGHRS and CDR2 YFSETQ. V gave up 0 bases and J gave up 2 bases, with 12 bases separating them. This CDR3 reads CASSLVTGRTYEQYF. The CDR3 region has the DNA TGCGCCAGCAGCTTGGTGACAGGACGAACCTACGAGCAGTACTTC.